This record covers a single T cell receptor beta chain. Its antigen is undetermined. This sample is part of a study of shared clonotypes between healthy human individuals. Some 30,000 T cell genomes, or approximately 190 ng DNA, went into the sorted-subset replicate PCRs. Original processing notes: There were no quality scores in the junction-only immunoSEQ sequences, so filtering differed. Sequenced by immunoSEQ multiplex PCR; TCRdb stores in-frame clones only, minus some. V and J calls and clone size are given by that table; D and trimming were obtained from the DNA. The sample includes around 2.1 million clones, 93% of them seen just once. Study-level points and caveats: Despite large depth, rarefaction showed incomplete sorted-subset sequencing.

The CDR3 is 16 residues long. Germline CDR1 MNHNY, CDR2 SVGAGI (reference sequence). V lost 0 bases and J 5 bases, leaving 13 bases between the germline ends. Naive-designated CD8 cells lacked CD45RO, were positively enriched for CCR7, and omitted terminally differentiated effector memory CD45RA+ cells. The sample comprised naive CD8+ T cells from PBMCs. The chain uses TRBV6-6 and TRBJ2-2; maybe TRBD1 (5 bases). This clonotype originated in a man in his late teens or twenties in good health. Some clones in this sample may be carry-over from other donors' samples. DNA of the CDR3: TGTGCCAGCAGTTACTCGAACGTGGCAGGGACCGGGGAGCTGTTTTTT. This sequence encodes CASSYSNVAGTGELFF.